This record looks at one T cell receptor beta chain sequence and its context. The data were obtained in a study of shared clonotypes between healthy human individuals. Positive CCR7 selection of CD45RO-negative cells yielded the naive CD8 cells, and terminally differentiated effector memory CD45RA+ cells were excluded. Profiled with immunoSEQ multiplex PCR; TCRdb holds only in-frame clones, not every one. The top ten hold roughly 1.7% of the sample, which has roughly 2.1 million clones, approximately 94% seen once. Germline CDR1 and CDR2: SEHNR and FQNEAQ (reference sequence). The CDR3 is 15 amino acids. Trimming pared 5 bases from V and 2 bases from J, leaving 16 bases between.

The sequence was collected from a man younger than 30 in good health. Some clones in this sample may be carry-over from other donors' samples. Sequenced material: naive CD8+ T cells from PBMCs. V and J are TRBV7-9 and TRBJ2-7, with D tentatively TRBD1 (6 bases). The CDR3 DNA follows: TGTGCCAGCAGCCGACAGGTCTCTACCGCCTACGAGCAGTACTTC. Translating gives CASSRQVSTAYEQYF.